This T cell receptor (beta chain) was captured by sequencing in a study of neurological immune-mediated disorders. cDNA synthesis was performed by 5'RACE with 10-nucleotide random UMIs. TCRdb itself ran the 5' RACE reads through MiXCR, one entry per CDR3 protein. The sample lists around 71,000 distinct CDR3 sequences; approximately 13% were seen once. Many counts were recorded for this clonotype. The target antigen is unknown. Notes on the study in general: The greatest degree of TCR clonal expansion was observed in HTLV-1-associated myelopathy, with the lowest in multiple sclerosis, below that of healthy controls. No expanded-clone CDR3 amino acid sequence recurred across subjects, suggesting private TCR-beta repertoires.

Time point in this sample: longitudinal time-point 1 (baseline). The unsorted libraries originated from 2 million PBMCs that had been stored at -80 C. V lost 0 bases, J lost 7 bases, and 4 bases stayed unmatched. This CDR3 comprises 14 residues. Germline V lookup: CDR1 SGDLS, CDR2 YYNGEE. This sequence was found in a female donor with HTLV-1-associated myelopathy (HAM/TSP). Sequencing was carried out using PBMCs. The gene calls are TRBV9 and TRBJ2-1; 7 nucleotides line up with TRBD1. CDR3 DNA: TGTGCCAGCAGCGTAGGGCCAGGGGGAAATGAGCAGTTCTTC. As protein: CASSVGPGGNEQFF.